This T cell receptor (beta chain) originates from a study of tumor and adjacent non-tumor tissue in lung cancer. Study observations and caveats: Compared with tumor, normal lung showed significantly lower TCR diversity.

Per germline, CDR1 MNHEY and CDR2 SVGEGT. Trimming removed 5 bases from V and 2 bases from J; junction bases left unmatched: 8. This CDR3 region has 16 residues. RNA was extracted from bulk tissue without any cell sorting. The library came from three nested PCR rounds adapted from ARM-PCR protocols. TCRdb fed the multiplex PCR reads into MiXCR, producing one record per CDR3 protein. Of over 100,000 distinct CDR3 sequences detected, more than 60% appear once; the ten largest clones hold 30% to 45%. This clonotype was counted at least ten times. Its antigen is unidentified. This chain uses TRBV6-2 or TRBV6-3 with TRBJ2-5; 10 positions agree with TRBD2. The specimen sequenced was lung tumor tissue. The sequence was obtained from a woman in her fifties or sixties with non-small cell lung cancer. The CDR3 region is CASSRASGSPQETQYF. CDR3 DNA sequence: TGTGCCAGCAGTCGGGCTAGCGGGAGCCCGCAAGAGACCCAGTACTTC.